Listed here is a single T cell receptor (beta chain). This specimen belongs to a study of blood T cell repertoires in COVID-19. Across the study: COVID-19 samples, acute and convalescent, were from the United States, Italy and Spain. PBMCs, B-cell-depleted T cells, or T cells were the source of the cDNA or gDNA that made up the material.

Germline V CDR1 and CDR2: SQVTM, ANQGSEA. The V and J ends lost 6 bases and 7 bases, in that order; junction bases with no gene match: 8. There are 12 residues in the CDR3. Authors' analysis steps: Nucleated cell counts were estimated from reference gene primer amplification. Data came from immunoSEQ multiplex PCR; TCRdb stores just in-frame clones and leaves some out. The V and J calls and the clone size are those of that table, but D and trimming were determined from the DNA. This sample has approximately 150,000 clones, with about 88% found just once. The chain combines TRBV29-1 with TRBJ1-2; 7 nucleotides agree with TRBD1. The sample was peripheral blood. The clonotype originates from a man in his sixties with active or convalescent COVID-19. The CDR3 region is CSVDNRGGGYTF. CDR3 nucleotides: TGCAGCGTCGACAACAGGGGTGGTGGCTACACCTTC.